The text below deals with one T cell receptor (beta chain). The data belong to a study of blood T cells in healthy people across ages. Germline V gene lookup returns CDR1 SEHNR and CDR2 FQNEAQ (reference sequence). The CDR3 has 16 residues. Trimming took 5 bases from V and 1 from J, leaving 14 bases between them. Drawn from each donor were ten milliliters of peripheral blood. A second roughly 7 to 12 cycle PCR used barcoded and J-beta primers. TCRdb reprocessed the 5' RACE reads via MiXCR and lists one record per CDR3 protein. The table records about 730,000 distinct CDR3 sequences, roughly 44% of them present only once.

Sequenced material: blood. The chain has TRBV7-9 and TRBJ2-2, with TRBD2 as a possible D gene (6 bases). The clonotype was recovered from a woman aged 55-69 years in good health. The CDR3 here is CASSPLISGNTGELFF. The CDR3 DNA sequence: TGTGCCAGCAGCCCCCTTATTAGCGGGAACACCGGGGAGCTGTTTTTT.